This T cell receptor beta chain emerged from a study of CD8 T cells in ankylosing spondylitis. Study-level results: Earlier literature documents some of the motif variants in reactive arthritis synovial fluid and blood. Relatively scarce in peripheral blood, disease-linked clones were CD8+. Disease-linked clones reportedly concentrated significantly in matched ankylosing spondylitis synovial fluid.

V lost 7 bases, J lost 1 base, and 7 bases stayed unmatched. The CDR3 is 14 residues long. Germline V gene sequence: CDR1 SGHRS, CDR2 YFSETQ. This clonotype has a count of ten or more. The antigen is unknown. Quantitative molecular-barcoded 5'-RACE generated the TCR beta libraries. MiXCR, run by TCRdb on the 5' RACE reads, gives a single entry per CDR3 protein. The sample lists around 180,000 distinct CDR3 sequences; 10% to 15% were seen once. The clonotype comes from a female donor with ankylosing spondylitis or in good health (not recorded which). The rearrangement joins TRBV5-1 to TRBJ1-1; 7 bases map to TRBD1. Sequences were obtained from blood, either unsorted or a sorted T cell fraction (not recorded which). CDR3 sequence reads: CASAPRTGNTEAFF. DNA for the CDR3: TGCGCCAGCGCCCCCCGGACAGGGAACACTGAAGCTTTCTTT.